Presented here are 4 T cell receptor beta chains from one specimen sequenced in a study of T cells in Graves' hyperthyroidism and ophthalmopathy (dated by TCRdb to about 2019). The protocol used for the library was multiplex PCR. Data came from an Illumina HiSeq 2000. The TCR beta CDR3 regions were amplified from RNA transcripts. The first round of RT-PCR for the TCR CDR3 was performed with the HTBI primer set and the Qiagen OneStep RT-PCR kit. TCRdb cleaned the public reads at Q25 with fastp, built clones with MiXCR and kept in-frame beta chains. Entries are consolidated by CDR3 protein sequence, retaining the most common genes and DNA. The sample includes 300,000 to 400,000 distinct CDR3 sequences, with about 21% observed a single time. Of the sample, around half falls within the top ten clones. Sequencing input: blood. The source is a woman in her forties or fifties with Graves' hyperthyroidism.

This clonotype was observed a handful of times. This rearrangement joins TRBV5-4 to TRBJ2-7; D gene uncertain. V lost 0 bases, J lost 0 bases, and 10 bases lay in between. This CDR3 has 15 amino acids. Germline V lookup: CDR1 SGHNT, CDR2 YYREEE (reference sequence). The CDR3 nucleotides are TGTGCCAGCAGCTTGGGGACGGCAATCTCCTACGAGCAGTACTTC. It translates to CASSLGTAISYEQYF.

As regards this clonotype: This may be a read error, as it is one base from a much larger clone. The CDR3 nucleotides read TGTGCCGGCAGTCGCTGGACGGAACGTTATAATTCACCCCTCCACTTT. This encodes CAGSRWTERYNSPLHF. The chain couples TRBV28 to TRBJ1-6, with unresolved D. Germline loops: CDR1 MDHEN, CDR2 SYDVKM. The CDR3 spans 16 residues.

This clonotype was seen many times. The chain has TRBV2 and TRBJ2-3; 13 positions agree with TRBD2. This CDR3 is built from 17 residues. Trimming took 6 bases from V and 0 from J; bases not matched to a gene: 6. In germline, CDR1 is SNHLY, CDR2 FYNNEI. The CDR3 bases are TGTGCCAGCAGCGGGACTAGCGGGATCCGTAGCACAGATACGCAGTATTTT. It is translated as CASSGTSGIRSTDTQYF.

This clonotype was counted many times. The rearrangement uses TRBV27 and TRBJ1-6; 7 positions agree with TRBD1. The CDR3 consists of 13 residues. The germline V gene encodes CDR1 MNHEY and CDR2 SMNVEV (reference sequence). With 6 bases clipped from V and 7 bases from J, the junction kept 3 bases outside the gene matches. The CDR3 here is CASRRTGNSPLHF. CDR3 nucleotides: TGTGCCAGCAGACGGACAGGCAATTCACCCCTCCACTTT.